This T cell receptor beta chain was recorded in a study of T cells in Graves' hyperthyroidism and ophthalmopathy. This clonotype was observed a few times. This CDR3 contains 14 residues. The germline CDR1 and CDR2 sequences are LNHDA and SQIVND (reference sequence). V lost 4 bases to trimming and J lost 3 bases; unmatched junction nucleotides: 2. Patients were excluded for uncontrolled infection, other autoimmune disease, pregnancy or lactation. TCR beta CDR3 regions were amplified from RNA. HTBI primers were used for first-round RT-PCR of the TCR CDR3. TCRdb reanalysed the multiplex PCR reads using MiXCR and keeps one entry per CDR3 protein. The sample yields 350,000 or so distinct CDR3 sequences, roughly 17% seen once.

Sequencing input: blood. The receptor was isolated from a woman in her 30s with Graves' hyperthyroidism that later progressed to Graves' ophthalmopathy. The chain employs TRBV19 and TRBJ2-1; 8 bases agree with TRBD1. The CDR3, as DNA: TGTGCCAGTAGTAAACAGGGGGTCTACAATGAGCAGTTCTTC. Translating it yields CASSKQGVYNEQFF.